This T cell receptor beta chain is drawn from a study of shared clonotypes between healthy human individuals. Study as a whole: Three plates were used per donor for CD4 naive, three for CD4 memory, two for CD8 naive and one for CD8 memory. Study conclusions and caveats: Exclusively blood specimens were collected; tissue repertoires likely differ. Generally, naive subsets (rather than memory subsets) showed larger estimated richness.

All donors were healthy HIV-negative adults lacking recent acute infections or vaccinations. Remarks on this clone: The antigen remains undetermined.

Using immunoSEQ multiplex PCR, the repertoire was profiled, and TCRdb retains in-frame clones only, with some absent. The sample holds about a million clones, approximately 80% seen once. Germline CDR1 reads SNHLY; CDR2 reads FYNNEI. This CDR3 is 13 amino acids long. Trimming removed 8 bases at V and 2 bases at J, with 13 bases between. The chain has TRBV2 and TRBJ2-7, with unresolved D. This clonotype originated in a man aged 18 to 30 in good health. Some clones in this sample may be carry-over from other donors' samples. Sequenced: memory CD4+ T cells from PBMCs. Documented subset: CD45RA-negative fraction. DNA for the CDR3: TGTGCCAGCGGAGCAGACTGGACCTACGAGCAGTACTTC. Its translation: CASGADWTYEQYF.